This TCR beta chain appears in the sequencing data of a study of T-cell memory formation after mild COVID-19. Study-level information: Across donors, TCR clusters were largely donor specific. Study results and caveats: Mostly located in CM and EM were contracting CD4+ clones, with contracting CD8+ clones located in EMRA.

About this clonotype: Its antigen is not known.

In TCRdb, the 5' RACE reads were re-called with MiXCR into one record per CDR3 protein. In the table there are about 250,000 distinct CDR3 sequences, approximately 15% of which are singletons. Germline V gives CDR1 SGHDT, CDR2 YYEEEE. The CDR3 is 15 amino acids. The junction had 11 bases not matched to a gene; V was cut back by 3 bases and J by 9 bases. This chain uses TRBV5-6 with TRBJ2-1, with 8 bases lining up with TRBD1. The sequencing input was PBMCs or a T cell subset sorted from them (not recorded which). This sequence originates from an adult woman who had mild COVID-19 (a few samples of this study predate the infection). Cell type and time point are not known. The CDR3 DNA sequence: TGTGCCAGCAGCTCCGGCCGCCAGGGGGCTTTTGAGCAGTTCTTC. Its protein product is CASSSGRQGAFEQFF.